The clone carrying this TCR beta chain was seen a single time. The data belong to a study of blood T cell repertoires in COVID-19. Authors' data handling: By means of reference gene primer amplification, nucleated cell counts were estimated. The protocol was immunoSEQ multiplex PCR, while the TCRdb copy is restricted to in-frame clones and leaves out a portion. V and J calls and clone size follow that table, whereas D and trimming were derived from the DNA. The table lists just under 150,000 clones, 80% to 90% of them singletons, with 8.6% in the top ten. Trimming at V came to 4 bases and at J to 1 base, leaving 3 bases not matched to a gene. CDR1 and CDR2 from the germline V gene are KGHSH and LQKENI. The CDR3 is made up of 16 amino acids.

The V call is TRBV18, the J call TRBJ2-6, with 8 nucleotides matching TRBD1. The source material was peripheral blood. This sequence was found in a woman in her forties or fifties with active or convalescent COVID-19. This CDR3 reads CASSLNRGSGANVLTF. DNA for the CDR3: TGTGCCAGCTCACTAAACAGGGGGTCTGGGGCCAACGTCCTGACTTTC.